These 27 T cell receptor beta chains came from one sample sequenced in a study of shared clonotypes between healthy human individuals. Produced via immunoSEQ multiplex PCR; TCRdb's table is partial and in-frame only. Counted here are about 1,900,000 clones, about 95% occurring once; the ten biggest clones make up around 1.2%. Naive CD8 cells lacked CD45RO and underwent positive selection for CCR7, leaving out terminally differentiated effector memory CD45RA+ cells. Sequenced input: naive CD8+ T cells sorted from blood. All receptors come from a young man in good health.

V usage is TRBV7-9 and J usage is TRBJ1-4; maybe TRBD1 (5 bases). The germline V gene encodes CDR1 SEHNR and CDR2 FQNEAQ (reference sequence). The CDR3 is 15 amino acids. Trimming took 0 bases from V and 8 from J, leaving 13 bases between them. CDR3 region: CASSLASGAPEKLFF. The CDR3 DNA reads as TGTGCCAGCAGCTTAGCGTCCGGGGCCCCCGAAAAACTGTTTTTT. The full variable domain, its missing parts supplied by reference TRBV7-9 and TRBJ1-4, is DTGVSQNPRHKITKRGQNVTFRCDPISEHNRLYWYRQTLGQGPEFLTYFQNEAQLEKSRLLSDRFSAERPKGSFSTLEIQRTEQGDSAMYLCASSLASGAPEKLFFGSGTQLSVL.

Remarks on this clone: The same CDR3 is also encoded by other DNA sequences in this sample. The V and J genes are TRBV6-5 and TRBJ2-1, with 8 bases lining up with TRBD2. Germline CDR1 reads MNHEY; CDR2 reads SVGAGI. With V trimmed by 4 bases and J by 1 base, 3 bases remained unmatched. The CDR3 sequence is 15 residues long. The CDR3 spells CASSSGLASYNEQFF. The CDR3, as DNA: TGTGCCAGCAGTTCCGGACTAGCTTCCTACAATGAGCAGTTCTTC.

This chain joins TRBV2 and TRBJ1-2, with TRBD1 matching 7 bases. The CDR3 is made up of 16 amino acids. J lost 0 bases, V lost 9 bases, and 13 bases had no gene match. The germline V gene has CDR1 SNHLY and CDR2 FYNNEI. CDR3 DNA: TGTGCCAGTCTCAGGACAGGAGACTTGGCTAACTATGGCTACACCTTC. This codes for CASLRTGDLANYGYTF.

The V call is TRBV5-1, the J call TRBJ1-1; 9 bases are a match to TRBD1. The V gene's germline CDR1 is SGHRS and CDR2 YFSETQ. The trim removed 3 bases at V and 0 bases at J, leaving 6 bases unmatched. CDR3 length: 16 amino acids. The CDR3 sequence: CASSSGQGYLNTEAFF. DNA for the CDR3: TGCGCCAGCAGCTCGGGACAGGGTTACCTGAACACTGAAGCTTTCTTT.

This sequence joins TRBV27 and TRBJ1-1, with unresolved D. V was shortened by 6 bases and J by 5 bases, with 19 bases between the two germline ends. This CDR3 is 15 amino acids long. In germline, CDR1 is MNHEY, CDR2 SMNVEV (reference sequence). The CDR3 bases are TGTGCCAGCAGCCTATCCCGGGAGGGAGGGACTGAAGCTTTCTTT. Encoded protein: CASSLSREGGTEAFF.

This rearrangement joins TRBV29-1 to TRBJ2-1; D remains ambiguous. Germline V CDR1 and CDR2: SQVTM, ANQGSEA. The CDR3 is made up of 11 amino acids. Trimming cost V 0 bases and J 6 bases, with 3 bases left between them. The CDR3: CSVEETNEQFF. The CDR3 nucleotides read TGCAGCGTTGAAGAGACCAATGAGCAGTTCTTC.

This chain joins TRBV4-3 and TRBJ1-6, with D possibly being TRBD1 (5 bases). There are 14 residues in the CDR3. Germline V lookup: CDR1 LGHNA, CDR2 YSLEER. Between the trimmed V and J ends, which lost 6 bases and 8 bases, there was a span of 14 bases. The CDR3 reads CASSDSEGHSPLHF. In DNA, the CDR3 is TGCGCCAGCAGTGACAGCGAGGGCCATTCACCCCTCCACTTT.

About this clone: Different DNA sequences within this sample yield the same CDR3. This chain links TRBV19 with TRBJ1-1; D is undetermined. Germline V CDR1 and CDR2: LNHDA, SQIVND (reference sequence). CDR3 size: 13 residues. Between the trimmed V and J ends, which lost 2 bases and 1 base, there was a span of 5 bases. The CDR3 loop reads CASSITQNTEAFF. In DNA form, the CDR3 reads TGTGCCAGTAGTATAACCCAGAACACTGAAGCTTTCTTT.

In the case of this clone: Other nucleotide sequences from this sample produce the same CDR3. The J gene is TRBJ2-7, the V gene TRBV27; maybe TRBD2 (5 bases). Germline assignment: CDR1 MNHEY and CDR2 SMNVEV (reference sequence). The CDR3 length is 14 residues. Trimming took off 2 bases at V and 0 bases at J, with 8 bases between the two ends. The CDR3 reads CASSLAGLSYEQYF. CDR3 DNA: TGTGCCAGCAGTTTAGCGGGTCTCTCCTACGAGCAGTACTTC.

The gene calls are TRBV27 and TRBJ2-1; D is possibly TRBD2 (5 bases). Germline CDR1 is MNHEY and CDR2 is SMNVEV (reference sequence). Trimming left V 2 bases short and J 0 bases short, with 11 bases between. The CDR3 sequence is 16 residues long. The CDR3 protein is CASSLMRASSYNEQFF. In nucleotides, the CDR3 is TGTGCCAGCAGTTTAATGCGGGCCAGCTCCTACAATGAGCAGTTCTTC.

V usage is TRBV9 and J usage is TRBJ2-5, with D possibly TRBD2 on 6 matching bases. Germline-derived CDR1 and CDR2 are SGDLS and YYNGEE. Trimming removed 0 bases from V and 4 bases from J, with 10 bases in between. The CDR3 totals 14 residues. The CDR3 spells CASSVVGGTETQYF. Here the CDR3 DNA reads TGTGCCAGCAGCGTAGTTGGGGGGACAGAGACCCAGTACTTC.

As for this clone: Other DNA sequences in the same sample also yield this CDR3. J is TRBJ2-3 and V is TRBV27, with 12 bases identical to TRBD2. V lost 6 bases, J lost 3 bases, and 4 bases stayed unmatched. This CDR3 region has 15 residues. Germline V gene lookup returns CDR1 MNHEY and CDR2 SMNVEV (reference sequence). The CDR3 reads CASSPGLAGTDTQYF. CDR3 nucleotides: TGTGCCAGCAGCCCCGGACTAGCGGGAACAGATACGCAGTATTTT.

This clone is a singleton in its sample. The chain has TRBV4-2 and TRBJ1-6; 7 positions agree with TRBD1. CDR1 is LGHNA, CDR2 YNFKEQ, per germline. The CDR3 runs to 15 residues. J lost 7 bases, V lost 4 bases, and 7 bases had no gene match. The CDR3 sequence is CASSLAGTENSPLHF. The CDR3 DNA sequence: TGTGCCAGCAGCCTCGCCGGGACAGAGAATTCACCCCTCCACTTT.

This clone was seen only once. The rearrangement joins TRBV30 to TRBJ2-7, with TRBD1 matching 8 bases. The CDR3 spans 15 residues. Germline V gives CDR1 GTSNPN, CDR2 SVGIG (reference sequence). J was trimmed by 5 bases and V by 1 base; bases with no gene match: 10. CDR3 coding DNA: TGTGCCTGGAGTGAGCGACAGGGGATTATGGACGAGCAGTACTTC. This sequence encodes CAWSERQGIMDEQYF.

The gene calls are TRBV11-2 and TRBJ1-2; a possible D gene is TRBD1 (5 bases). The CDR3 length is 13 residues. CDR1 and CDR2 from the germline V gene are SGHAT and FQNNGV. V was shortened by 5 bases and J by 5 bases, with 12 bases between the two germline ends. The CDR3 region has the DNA TGTGCCAGCAGCCAGGGACTGCTTTATGGCTACACCTTC. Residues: CASSQGLLYGYTF.

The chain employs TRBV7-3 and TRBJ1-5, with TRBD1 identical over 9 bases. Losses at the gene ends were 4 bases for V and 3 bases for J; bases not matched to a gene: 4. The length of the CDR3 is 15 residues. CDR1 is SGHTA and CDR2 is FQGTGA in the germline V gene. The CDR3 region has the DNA TGTGCCAGCAGCTCGGACAGGGGTGACAATCAGCCCCAGCATTTT. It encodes CASSSDRGDNQPQHF.

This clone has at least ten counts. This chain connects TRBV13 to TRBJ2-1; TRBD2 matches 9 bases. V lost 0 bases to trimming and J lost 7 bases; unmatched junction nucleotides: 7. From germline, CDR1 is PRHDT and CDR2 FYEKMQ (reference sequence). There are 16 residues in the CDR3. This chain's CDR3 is CASSLGRGLAGNEQFF. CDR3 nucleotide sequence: TGTGCCAGCAGCTTAGGCCGAGGTCTAGCGGGAAATGAGCAGTTCTTC. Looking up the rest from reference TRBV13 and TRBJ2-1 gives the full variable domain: AAGVIQSPRHLIKEKRETATLKCYPIPRHDTVYWYQQGPGQDPQFLISFYEKMQSDKGSIPDRFSAQQFSDYHSELNMSSLELGDSALYFCASSLGRGLAGNEQFFGPGTRLTVL.

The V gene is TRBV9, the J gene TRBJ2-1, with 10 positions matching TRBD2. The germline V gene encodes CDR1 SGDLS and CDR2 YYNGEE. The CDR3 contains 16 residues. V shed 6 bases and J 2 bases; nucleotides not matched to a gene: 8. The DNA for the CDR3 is TGTGCCAGCACCCTCTCTCTAGCGGGGGCCTACAATGAGCAGTTCTTC. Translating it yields CASTLSLAGAYNEQFF.

The CDR3 DNA is TGCGCCAGCAGCCAAGTACCGGGACTAGCGGGAGGTTGGGGTGAGCAGTTCTTC. Residues: CASSQVPGLAGGWGEQFF. The V gene is TRBV4-3, the J gene TRBJ2-1, with 15 positions matching TRBD2. Germline loops: CDR1 LGHNA, CDR2 YSLEER. J gave up 9 bases and V 1 base, and 10 bases lay outside the gene matches. The CDR3 length is 18 residues.

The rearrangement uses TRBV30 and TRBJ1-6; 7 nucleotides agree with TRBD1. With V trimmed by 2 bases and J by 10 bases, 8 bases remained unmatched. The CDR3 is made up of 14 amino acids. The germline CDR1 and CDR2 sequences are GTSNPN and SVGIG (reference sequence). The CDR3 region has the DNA TGTGCCTGGAGTCCCGGCCAGGGGGGGTCACCCCTCCACTTT. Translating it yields CAWSPGQGGSPLHF.

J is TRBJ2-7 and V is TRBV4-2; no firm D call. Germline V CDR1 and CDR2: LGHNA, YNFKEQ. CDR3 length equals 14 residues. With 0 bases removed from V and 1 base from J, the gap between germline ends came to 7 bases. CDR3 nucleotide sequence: TGTGCCAGCAGCCAAGAAGGGCCTTCCTACGAGCAGTACTTC. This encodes CASSQEGPSYEQYF.

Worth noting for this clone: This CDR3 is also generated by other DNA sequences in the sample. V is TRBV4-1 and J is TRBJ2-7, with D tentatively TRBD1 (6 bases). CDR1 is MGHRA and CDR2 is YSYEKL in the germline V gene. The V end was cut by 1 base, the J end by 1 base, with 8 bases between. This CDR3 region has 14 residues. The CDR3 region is CASSQGTASYEQYF. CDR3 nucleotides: TGCGCCAGCAGCCAAGGGACAGCGTCCTACGAGCAGTACTTC.

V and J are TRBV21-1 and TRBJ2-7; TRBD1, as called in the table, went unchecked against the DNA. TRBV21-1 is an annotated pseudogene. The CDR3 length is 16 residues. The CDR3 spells CASSKGWDRPSYEQYF. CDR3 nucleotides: TGTGCCAGCAGCAAAGGATGGGACAGGCCATCCTACGAGCAGTACTTC.

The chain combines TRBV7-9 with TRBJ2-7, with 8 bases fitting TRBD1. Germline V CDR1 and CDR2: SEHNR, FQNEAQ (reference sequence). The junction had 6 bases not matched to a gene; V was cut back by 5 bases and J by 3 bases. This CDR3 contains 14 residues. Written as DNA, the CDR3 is TGTGCCAGCAGCCAAGTGGGACAGGACTACGAGCAGTACTTC. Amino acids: CASSQVGQDYEQYF.

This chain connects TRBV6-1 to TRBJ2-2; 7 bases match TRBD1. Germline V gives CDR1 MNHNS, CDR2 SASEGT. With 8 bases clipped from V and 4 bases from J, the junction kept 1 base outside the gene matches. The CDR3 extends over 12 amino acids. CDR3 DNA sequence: TGTGCCAGCGAGGGGGCCACCGGGGAGCTGTTTTTT. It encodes CASEGATGELFF.

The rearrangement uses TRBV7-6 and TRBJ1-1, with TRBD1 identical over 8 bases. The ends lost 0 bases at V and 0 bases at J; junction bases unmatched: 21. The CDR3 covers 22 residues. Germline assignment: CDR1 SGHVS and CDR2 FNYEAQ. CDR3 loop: CASSLARTGSGLGVGMNTEAFF. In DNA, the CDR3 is TGTGCCAGCAGCTTAGCCCGGACAGGGAGTGGTTTGGGAGTGGGTATGAACACTGAAGCTTTCTTT. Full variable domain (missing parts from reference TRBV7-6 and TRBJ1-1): GAGVSQSPRYKVTKRGQDVALRCDPISGHVSLYWYRQALGQGPEFLTYFNYEAQQDKSGLPNDRFSAERPEGSISTLTIQRTEQRDSAMYRCASSLARTGSGLGVGMNTEAFFGQGTRLTVV.

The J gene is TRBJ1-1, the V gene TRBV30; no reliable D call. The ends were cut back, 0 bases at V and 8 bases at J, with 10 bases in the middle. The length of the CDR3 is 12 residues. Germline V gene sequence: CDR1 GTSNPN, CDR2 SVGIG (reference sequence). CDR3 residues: CAWSVLGGEAFF. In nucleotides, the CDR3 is TGTGCCTGGAGTGTCCTGGGAGGCGAAGCTTTCTTT.